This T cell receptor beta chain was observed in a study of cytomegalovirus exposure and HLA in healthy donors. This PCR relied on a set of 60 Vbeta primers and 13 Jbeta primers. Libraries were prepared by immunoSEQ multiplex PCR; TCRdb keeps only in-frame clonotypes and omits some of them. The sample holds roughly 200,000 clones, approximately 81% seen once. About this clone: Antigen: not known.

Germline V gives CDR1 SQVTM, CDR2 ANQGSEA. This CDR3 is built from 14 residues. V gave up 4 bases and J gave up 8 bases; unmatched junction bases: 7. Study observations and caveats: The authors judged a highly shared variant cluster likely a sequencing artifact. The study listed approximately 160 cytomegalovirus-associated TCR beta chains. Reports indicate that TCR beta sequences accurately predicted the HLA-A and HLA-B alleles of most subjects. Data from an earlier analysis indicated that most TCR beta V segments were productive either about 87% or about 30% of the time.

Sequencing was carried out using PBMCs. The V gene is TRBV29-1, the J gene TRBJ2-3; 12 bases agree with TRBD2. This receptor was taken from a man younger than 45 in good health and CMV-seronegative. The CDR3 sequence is CSVGLAGGLGTQYF. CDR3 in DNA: TGCAGCGTTGGTCTAGCGGGGGGGCTTGGTACGCAGTATTTT.